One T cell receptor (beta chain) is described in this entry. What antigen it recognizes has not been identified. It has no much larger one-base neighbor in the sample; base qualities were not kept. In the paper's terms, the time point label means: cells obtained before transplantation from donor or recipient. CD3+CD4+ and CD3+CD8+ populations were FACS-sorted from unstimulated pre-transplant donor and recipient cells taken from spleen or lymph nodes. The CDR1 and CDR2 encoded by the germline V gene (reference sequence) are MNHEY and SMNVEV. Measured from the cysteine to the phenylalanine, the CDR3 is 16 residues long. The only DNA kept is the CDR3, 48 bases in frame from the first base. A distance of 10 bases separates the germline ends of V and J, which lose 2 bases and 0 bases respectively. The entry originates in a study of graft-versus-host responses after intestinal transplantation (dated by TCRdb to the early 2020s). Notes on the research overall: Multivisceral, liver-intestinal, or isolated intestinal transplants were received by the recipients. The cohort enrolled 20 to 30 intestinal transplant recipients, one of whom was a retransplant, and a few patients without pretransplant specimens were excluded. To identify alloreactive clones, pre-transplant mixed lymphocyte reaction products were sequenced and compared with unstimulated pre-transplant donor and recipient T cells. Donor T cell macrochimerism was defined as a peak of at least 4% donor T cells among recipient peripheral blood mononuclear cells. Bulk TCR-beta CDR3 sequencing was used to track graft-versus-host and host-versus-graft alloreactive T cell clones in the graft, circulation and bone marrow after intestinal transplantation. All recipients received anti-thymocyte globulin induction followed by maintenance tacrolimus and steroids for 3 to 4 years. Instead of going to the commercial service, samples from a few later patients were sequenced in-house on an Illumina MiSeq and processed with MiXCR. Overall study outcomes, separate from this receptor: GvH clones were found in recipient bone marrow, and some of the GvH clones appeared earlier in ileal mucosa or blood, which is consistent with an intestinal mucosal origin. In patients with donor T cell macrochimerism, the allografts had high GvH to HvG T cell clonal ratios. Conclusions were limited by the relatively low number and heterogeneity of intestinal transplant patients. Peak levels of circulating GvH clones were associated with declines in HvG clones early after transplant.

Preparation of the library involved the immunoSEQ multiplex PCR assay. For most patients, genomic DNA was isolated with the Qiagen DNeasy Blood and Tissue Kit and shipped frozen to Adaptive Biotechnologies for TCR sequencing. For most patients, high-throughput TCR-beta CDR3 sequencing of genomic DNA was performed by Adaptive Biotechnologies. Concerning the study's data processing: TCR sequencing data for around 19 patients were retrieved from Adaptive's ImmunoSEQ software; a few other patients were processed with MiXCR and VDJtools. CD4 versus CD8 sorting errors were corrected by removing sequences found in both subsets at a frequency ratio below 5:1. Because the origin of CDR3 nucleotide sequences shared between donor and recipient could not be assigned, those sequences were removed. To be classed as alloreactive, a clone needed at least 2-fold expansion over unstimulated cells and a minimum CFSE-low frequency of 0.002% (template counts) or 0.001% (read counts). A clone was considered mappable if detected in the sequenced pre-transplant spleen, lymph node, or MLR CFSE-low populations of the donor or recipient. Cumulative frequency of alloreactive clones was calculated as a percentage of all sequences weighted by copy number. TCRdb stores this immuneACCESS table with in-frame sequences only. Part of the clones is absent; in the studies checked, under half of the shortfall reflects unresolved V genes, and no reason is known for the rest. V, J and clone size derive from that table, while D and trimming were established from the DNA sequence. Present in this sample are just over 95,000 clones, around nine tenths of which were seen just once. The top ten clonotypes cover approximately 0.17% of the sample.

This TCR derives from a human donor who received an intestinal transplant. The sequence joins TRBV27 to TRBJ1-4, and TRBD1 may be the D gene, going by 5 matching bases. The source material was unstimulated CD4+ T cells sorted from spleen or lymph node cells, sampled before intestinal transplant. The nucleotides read TGTGCCAGCAGTTTAATTGGGGCCGCAACTAATGAAAAACTGTTTTTT. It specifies CASSLIGAATNEKLFF.